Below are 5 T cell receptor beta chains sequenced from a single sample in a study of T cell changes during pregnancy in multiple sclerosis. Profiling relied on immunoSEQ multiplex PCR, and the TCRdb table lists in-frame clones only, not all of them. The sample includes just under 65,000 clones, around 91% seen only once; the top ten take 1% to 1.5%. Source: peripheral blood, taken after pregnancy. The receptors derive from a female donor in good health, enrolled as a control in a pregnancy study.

CDR3 in amino acids: CASSQPGALQETQYF. The CDR3 DNA reads TGCGCCAGCAGCCAACCAGGGGCCCTTCAAGAGACCCAGTACTTC. This chain connects TRBV4-1 to TRBJ2-5, with D possibly TRBD1 on 6 matching bases. The germline CDR1 and CDR2 sequences are MGHRA and YSYEKL. The CDR3 totals 15 residues. V was pared by 2 bases and J by 2 bases, with 12 bases between.

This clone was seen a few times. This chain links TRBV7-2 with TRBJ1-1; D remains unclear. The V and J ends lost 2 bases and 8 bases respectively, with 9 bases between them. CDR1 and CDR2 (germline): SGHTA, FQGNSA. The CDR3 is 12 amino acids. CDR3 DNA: TGTGCCAGCAGCTTATATGGGAGAGAAGCTTTCTTT. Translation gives CASSLYGREAFF.

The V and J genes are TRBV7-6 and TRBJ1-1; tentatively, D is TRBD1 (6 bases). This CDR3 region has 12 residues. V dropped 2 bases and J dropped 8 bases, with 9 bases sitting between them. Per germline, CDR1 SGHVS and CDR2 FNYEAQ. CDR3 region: CASSLLGAEAFF. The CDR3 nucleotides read TGTGCCAGCAGCTTACTGGGGGCCGAAGCTTTCTTT.

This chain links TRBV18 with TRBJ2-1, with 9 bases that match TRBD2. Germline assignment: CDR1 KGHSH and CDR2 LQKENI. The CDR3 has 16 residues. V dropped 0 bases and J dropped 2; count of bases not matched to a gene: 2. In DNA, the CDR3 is TGTGCCAGCTCACCACCGGCGGGGGGGCCCTACAATGAGCAGTTCTTC. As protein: CASSPPAGGPYNEQFF.

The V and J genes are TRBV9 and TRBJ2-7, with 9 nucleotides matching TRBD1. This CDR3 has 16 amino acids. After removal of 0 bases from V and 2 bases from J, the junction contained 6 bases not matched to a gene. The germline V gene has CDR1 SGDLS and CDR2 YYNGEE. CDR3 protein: CASSVGGTGITYEQYF. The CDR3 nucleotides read TGTGCCAGCAGCGTAGGGGGGACAGGGATAACCTACGAGCAGTACTTC.